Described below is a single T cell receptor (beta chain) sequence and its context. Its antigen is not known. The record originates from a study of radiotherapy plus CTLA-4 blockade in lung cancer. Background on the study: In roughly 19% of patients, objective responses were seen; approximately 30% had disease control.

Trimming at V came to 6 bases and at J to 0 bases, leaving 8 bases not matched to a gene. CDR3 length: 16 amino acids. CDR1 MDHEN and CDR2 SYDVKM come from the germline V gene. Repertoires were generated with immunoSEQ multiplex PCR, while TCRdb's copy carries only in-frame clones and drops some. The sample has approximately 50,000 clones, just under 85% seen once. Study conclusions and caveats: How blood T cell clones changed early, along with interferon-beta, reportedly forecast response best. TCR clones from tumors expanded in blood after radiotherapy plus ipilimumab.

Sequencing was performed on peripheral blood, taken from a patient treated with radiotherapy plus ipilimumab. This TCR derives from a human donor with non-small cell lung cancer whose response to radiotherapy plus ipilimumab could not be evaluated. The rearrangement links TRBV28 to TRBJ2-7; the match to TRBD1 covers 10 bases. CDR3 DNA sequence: TGTGCCAGCAGCCCACCGGGACAGGGGAGCTCCTACGAGCAGTACTTC. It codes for CASSPPGQGSSYEQYF.